This entry concerns a single T cell receptor beta chain. Germline values: CDR1 MNHEY, CDR2 SVGAGI. V gave up 4 bases and J gave up 9 bases; unmatched junction bases: 8. This CDR3 has 14 amino acids. This sample stems from a study of blood T cell repertoires in COVID-19. Study information: The samples span acute and convalescent COVID-19 from the United States, Italy and Spain.

Assay: immunoSEQ multiplex PCR; the TCRdb copy retains only in-frame clones and omits some. The top ten clones hold around 30% of a sample with 70,000 or so clones, roughly 87% of them seen once. This sequence joins TRBV6-5 and TRBJ1-5; TRBD1 agrees at 8 bases. This clonotype was obtained from a woman older than 75 with active or convalescent COVID-19. The sequenced sample consisted of peripheral blood. The CDR3 loop is CASSWGQETRPQHF. CDR3 DNA: TGTGCCAGCAGTTGGGGACAGGAGACTCGGCCCCAGCATTTT.